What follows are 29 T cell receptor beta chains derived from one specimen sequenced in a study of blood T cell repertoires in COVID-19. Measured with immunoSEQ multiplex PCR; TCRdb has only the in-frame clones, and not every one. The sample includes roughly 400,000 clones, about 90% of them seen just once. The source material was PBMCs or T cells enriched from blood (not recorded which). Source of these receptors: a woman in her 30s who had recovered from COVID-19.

The CDR3 nucleotides are TGTGCCTGGAGTCTAGGGGCGATCCAAGAGACCCAGTACTTC. It encodes CAWSLGAIQETQYF. The rearrangement links TRBV30 to TRBJ2-5; a possible D gene is TRBD1 (5 bases). Germline V gives CDR1 GTSNPN, CDR2 SVGIG (reference sequence). The CDR3 contains 14 residues. V shed 2 bases and J shed 1 base, with 11 bases lying between them.

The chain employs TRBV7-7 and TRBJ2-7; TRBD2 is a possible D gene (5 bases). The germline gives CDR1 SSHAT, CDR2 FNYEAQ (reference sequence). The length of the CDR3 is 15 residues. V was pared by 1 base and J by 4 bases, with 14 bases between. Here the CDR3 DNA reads TGTGCCAGCAGCTTAGTAGCGACTATCGGATACGAGCAGTACTTC. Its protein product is CASSLVATIGYEQYF. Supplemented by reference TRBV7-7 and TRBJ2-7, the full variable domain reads GAGVSQSPRYKVTKRGQDVTLRCDPISSHATLYWYQQALGQGPEFLTYFNYEAQPDKSGLPSDRFSAERPEGSISTLTIQRTEQRDSAMYRCASSLVATIGYEQYFGPGTRLTVT.

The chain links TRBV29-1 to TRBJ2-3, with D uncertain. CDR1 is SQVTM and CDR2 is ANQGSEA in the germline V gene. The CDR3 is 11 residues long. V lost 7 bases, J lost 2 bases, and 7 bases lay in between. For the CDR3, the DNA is TGCAGCGGGGCCCACACAGATACGCAGTATTTT. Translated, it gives CSGAHTDTQYF.

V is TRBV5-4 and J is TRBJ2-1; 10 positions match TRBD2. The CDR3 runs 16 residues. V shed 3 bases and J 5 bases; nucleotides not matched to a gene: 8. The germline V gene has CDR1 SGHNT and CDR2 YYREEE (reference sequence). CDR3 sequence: CASSSPQRGGDNEQFF. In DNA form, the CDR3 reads TGTGCCAGCAGCTCCCCCCAGCGGGGGGGAGACAATGAGCAGTTCTTC.

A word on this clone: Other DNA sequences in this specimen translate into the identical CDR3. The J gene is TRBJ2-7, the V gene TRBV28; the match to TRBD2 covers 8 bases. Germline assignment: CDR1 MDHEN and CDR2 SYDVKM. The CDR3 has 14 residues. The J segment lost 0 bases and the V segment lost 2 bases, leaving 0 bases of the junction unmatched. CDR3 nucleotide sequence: TGTGCCAGCAGTTTAAGCGGGAGCTCCTACGAGCAGTACTTC. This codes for CASSLSGSSYEQYF.

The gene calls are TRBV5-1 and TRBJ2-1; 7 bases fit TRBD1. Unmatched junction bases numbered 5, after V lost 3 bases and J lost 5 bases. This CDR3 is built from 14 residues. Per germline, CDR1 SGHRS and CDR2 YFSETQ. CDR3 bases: TGCGCCAGCAGCTCCCGGGGACAGAACAATGAGCAGTTCTTC. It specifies CASSSRGQNNEQFF.

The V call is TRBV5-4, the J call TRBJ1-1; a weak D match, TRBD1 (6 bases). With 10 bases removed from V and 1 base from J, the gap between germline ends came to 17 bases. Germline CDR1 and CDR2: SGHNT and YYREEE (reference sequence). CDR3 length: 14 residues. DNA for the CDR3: TGTGCCTGCACAGAGGGGGGGTCGAACACTGAAGCTTTCTTT. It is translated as CACTEGGSNTEAFF.

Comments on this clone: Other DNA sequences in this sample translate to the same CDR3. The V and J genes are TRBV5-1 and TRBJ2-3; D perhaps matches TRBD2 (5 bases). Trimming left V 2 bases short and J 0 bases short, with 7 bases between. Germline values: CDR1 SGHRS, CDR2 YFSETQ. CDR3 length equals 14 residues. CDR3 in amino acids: CASSLAESTDTQYF. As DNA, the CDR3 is TGCGCCAGCAGCTTAGCGGAAAGCACAGATACGCAGTATTTT.

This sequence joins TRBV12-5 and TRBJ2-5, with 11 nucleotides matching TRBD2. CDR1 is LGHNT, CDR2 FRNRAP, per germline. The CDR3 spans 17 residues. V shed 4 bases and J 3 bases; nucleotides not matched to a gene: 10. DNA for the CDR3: TGTGCTAGTGGTTCGAGGAGACTAGCGGGATGGGAAGAGACCCAGTACTTC. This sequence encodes CASGSRRLAGWEETQYF.

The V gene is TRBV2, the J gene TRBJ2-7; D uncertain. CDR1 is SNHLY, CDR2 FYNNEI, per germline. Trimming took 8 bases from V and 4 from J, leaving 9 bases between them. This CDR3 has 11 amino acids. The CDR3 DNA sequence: TGTGCCAGCTCTGACTCTTACGAGCAGTACTTC. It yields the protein CASSDSYEQYF.

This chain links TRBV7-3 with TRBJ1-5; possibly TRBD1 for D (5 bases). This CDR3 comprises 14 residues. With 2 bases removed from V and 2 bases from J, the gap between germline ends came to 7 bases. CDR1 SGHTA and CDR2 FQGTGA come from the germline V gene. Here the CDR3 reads CASSLGGGNQPQHF. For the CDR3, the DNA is TGTGCCAGCAGCTTAGGGGGGGGCAATCAGCCCCAGCATTTT. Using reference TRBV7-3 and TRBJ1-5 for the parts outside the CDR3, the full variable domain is GAGVSQTPSNKVTEKGKYVELRCDPISGHTALYWYRQSLGQGPEFLIYFQGTGAADDSGLPNDRFFAVRPEGSVSTLKIQRTERGDSAVYLCASSLGGGNQPQHFGDGTRLSIL.

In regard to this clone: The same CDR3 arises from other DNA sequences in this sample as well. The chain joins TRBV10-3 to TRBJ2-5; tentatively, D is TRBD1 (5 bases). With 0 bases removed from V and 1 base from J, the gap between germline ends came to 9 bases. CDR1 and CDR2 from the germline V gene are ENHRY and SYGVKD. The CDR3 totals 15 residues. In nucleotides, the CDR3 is TGTGCCATCAGTGAGTCGGGGCAGGGCCAAGAGACCCAGTACTTC. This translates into CAISESGQGQETQYF.

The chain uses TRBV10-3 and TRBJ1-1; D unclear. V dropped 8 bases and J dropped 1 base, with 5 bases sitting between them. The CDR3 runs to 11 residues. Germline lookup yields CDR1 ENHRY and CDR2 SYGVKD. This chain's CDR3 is CAIRGNTEAFF. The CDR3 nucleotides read TGTGCCATCCGGGGGAACACTGAAGCTTTCTTT.

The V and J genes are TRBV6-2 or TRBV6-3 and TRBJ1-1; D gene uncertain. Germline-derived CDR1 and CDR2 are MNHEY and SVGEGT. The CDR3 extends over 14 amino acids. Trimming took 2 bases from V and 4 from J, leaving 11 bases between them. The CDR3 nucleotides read TGTGCCAGCAGTTACCATCAGGCTTCCACTGAAGCTTTCTTT. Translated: CASSYHQASTEAFF.

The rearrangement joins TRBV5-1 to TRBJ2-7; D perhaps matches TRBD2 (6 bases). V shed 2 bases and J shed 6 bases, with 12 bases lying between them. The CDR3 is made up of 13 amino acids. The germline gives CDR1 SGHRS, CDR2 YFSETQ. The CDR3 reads CASSFPGESEQYF. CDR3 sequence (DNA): TGCGCCAGCAGCTTTCCGGGAGAGTCCGAGCAGTACTTC.

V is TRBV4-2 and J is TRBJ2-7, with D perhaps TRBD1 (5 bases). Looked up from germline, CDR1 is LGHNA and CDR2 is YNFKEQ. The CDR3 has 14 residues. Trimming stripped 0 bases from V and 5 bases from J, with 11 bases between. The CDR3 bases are TGTGCCAGCAGCCAAGAAAATCAGGGTAACGAGCAGTACTTC. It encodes CASSQENQGNEQYF.

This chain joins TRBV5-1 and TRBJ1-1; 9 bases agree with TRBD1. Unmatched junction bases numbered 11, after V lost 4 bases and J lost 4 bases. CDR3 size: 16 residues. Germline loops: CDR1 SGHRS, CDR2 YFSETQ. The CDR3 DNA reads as TGCGCCAGCAGCCGAGATCCCCCGGACAGGGGCACTGAAGCTTTCTTT. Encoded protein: CASSRDPPDRGTEAFF.

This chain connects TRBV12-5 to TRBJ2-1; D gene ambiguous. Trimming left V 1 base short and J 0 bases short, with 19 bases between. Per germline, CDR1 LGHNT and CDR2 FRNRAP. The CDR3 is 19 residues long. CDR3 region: CASGLATQFGGSSYNEQFF. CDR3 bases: TGTGCTAGTGGTTTGGCAACCCAATTTGGCGGCAGCTCCTACAATGAGCAGTTCTTC.

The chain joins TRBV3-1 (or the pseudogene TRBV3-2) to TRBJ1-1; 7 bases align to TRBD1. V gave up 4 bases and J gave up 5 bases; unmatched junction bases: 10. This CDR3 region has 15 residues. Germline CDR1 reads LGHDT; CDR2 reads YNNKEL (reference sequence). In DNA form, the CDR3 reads TGTGCCAGCAGCCGGCCGGGACAGCTAGGGACTGAAGCTTTCTTT. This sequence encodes CASSRPGQLGTEAFF.

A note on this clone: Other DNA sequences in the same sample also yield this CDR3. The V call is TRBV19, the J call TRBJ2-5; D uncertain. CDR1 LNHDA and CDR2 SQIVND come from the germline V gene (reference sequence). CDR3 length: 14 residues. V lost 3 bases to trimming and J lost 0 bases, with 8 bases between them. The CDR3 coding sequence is TGTGCCAGTAGTATTCGAGGCTACCAAGAGACCCAGTACTTC. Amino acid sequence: CASSIRGYQETQYF.

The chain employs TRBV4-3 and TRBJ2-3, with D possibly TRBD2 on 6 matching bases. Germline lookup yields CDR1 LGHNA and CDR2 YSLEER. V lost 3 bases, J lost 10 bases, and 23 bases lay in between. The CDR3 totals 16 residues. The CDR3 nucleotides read TGCGCCAGCAGCCAGGACCGCTCCGGGAGCTCTTGGCCGCAGTATTTT. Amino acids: CASSQDRSGSSWPQYF.

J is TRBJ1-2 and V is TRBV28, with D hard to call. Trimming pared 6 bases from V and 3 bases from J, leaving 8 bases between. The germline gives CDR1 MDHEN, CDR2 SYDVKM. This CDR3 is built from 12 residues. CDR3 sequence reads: CASRQEDYGYTF. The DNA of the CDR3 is TGTGCCAGCAGGCAGGAGGACTATGGCTACACCTTC.

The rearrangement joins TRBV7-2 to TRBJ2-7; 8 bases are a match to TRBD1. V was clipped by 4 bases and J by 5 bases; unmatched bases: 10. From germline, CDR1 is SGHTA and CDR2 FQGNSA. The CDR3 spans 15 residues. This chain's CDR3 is CASSSLRTGIHEQYF. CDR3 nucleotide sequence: TGTGCCAGCAGCTCCCTACGGACAGGGATCCACGAGCAGTACTTC.

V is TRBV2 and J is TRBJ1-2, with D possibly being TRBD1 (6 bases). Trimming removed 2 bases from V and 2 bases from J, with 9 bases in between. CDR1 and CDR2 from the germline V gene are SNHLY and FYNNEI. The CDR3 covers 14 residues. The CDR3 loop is CASSERGINYGYTF. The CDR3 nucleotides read TGTGCCAGCAGTGAAAGGGGGATCAACTATGGCTACACCTTC.

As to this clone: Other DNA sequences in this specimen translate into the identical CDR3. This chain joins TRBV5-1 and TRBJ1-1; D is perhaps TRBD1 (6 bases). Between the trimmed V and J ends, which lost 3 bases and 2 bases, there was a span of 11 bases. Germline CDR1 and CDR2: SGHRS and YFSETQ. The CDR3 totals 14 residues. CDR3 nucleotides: TGCGCCAGCAGCTCTGGACAGCGCAACACTGAAGCTTTCTTT. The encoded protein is CASSSGQRNTEAFF.

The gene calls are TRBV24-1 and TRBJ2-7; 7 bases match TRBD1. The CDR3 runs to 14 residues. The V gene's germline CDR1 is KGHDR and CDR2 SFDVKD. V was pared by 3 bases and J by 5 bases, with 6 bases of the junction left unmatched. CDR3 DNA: TGTGCCACCAGTGATGCCAGACAGGGTGACGAGCAGTACTTC. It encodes CATSDARQGDEQYF.

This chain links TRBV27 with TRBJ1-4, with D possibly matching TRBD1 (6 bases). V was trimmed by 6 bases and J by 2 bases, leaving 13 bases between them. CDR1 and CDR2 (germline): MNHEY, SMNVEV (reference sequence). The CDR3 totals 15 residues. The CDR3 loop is CASRPGVTTNEKLFF. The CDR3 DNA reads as TGTGCCAGCAGGCCAGGGGTAACGACTAATGAAAAACTGTTTTTT. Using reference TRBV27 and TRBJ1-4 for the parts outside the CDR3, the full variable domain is EAQVTQNPRYLITVTGKKLTVTCSQNMNHEYMSWYRQDPGLGLRQIYYSMNVEVTDKGDVPEGYKVSRKEKRNFPLILESPSPNQTSLYFCASRPGVTTNEKLFFGSGTQLSVL.

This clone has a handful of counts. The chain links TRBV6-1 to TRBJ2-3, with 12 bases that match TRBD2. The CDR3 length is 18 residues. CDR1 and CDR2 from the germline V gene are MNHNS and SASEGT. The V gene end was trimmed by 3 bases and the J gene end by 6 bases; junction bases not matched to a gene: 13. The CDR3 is CASSDFRQTSGGPDTQYF. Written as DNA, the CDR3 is TGTGCCAGCAGTGACTTTCGGCAGACTAGCGGGGGCCCGGATACGCAGTATTTT.

The CDR3 sequence: CASSVGSGGPYNEQFF. CDR3 bases: TGTGCCAGCAGCGTAGGATCAGGGGGCCCCTACAATGAGCAGTTCTTC. The V and J genes are TRBV9 and TRBJ2-1; 8 nucleotides match TRBD1. The V gene's germline CDR1 is SGDLS and CDR2 YYNGEE. This CDR3 is built from 16 residues. After removal of 0 bases from V and 2 bases from J, the junction contained 4 bases not matched to a gene.